The 23 T cell receptor beta chains below were found in one sample sequenced in a study of cytomegalovirus exposure and HLA in healthy donors (TCRdb year 2017). The library was prepared using the immunoSEQ multiplex PCR assay. For the multiplex PCR, a mixture combining 60 forward primers for TCR Vbeta segments and 13 reverse primers for TCR Jbeta segments was used. Not all clones reach the TCRdb copy of this immuneACCESS table, which keeps in-frame sequences only. Checked studies attribute under half of the gap to unresolved V genes and leave the rest unexplained. The sample profile shows some 130,000 clones; less than 90% of them were found once. The ten largest clones capture 1.5% of the sample. Sequenced material: PBMCs. These receptors came from a man aged 35 to 55 in good health and CMV-seronegative.

Here the CDR3 reads CASSLTSGSNEQFF. The CDR3 region has the DNA TGTGCCAGCAGCTTGACTAGCGGGAGTAATGAGCAGTTCTTC. The J gene is TRBJ2-1, the V gene TRBV11-3, with 12 bases fitting TRBD2. Per the germline V gene, CDR1 is SGHNT and CDR2 is YENEEA. This CDR3 region has 14 residues. V gave up 3 bases and J gave up 7 bases; unmatched junction bases: 1.

The chain uses TRBV27 and TRBJ1-2; a weak D match, TRBD1 (6 bases). V was shortened by 5 bases and J by 5 bases, with 15 bases between the two germline ends. CDR1 MNHEY and CDR2 SMNVEV come from the germline V gene (reference sequence). CDR3 length: 14 amino acids. In DNA form, the CDR3 reads TGTGCCAGCAGTCCCCTTGGGCAGGGGTATGGCTACACCTTC. This translates into CASSPLGQGYGYTF.

This chain joins TRBV14 and TRBJ1-1; possible D gene TRBD1, 6 bases. Trimming removed 1 base at V and 3 bases at J, with 12 bases between. The germline CDR1 and CDR2 sequences are SGHDN and FVKESK. This CDR3 has 15 amino acids. Here the CDR3 reads CASSQGLGGDTEAFF. CDR3 bases: TGTGCCAGCAGCCAAGGTCTAGGGGGGGACACTGAAGCTTTCTTT.

The chain couples TRBV6-8 to TRBJ1-6, with 7 bases matching TRBD1. Per germline, CDR1 MNHGY and CDR2 SAAAGT. Trimming took 7 bases from V and 7 from J; bases not matched to a gene: 7. This CDR3 contains 14 residues. The CDR3 DNA reads as TGTGCCAGCATCAGAGACAGGGAGAATTCACCCCTCCACTTT. Its protein is CASIRDRENSPLHF.

DNA of the CDR3: TGTGCCAGCAGGATAACAGGGGGCGGTGAAGCTTTCTTT. It translates to CASRITGGGEAFF. This sequence joins TRBV27 and TRBJ1-1, with 9 bases identical to TRBD1. CDR1 is MNHEY and CDR2 is SMNVEV in the germline V gene (reference sequence). This CDR3 spans 13 amino acids. The V and J ends lost 6 bases and 7 bases, in that order; junction bases with no gene match: 6.

The V call is TRBV15, the J call TRBJ2-1; D might be TRBD2 (5 bases). Germline CDR1 and CDR2: LNHNV and YYDKDF (reference sequence). The CDR3 spans 15 residues. V was clipped by 3 bases and J by 7 bases, with 16 bases between them. The CDR3 DNA reads as TGTGCCACCAGCAGCCGGGGTACGACGGAAAATGAGCAGTTCTTC. It is translated as CATSSRGTTENEQFF. Full variable domain (outside the CDR3, taken from reference TRBV15 and TRBJ2-1): DAMVIQNPRYQVTQFGKPVTLSCSQTLNHNVMYWYQQKSSQAPKLLFHYYDKDFNNEADTPDNFQSRRPNTSFCFLDIRSPGLGDTAMYLCATSSRGTTENEQFFGPGTRLTVL.

In DNA, the CDR3 is TGTGCCAGCAGCCCATTTAGGGGGAGTACCTACAATGAGCAGTTCTTC. This codes for CASSPFRGSTYNEQFF. The rearrangement joins TRBV7-8 to TRBJ2-1, with D perhaps TRBD1 (6 bases). Germline V CDR1 and CDR2: SGHVS, FQNEAQ. This CDR3 region has 16 residues. Trimming cost V 5 bases and J 2 bases, with 16 bases left between them.

This clone was seen just once. V and J are TRBV29-1 and TRBJ2-7; TRBD1 is a possible D gene (5 bases). CDR1 SQVTM and CDR2 ANQGSEA come from the germline V gene. CDR3 size: 12 residues. Trimming stripped 4 bases from V and 1 base from J, with 8 bases between. As DNA, the CDR3 is TGCAGCGTTGGGACAAGGTCCTACGAGCAGTACTTC. It codes for CSVGTRSYEQYF.

The V call is TRBV15, the J call TRBJ1-5; 7 bases align to TRBD1. Trimming at V came to 4 bases and at J to 6 bases, leaving 9 bases not matched to a gene. Per germline, CDR1 LNHNV and CDR2 YYDKDF (reference sequence). There are 15 residues in the CDR3. CDR3 coding DNA: TGTGCCACCAGCACGACAGGGACCCGCGGTCAGCCCCAGCATTTT. Its translation is CATSTTGTRGQPQHF.

In its sample, this clone was seen once. V and J are TRBV27 and TRBJ1-1; possibly TRBD1 for D (6 bases). CDR1 and CDR2 (germline): MNHEY, SMNVEV (reference sequence). Trimming removed 1 base from V and 0 bases from J, with 12 bases in between. CDR3 size: 16 residues. In nucleotides, the CDR3 is TGTGCCAGCAGTTTATTTGGGGGCGTTATGAACACTGAAGCTTTCTTT. Its translation is CASSLFGGVMNTEAFF.

A word on this clone: One end of the junction is discordant with germline, which a read error may explain. This chain links TRBV7-7 with TRBJ2-2, with 8 bases matching TRBD1. The CDR3 extends over 15 amino acids. Germline lookup yields CDR1 SSHAT and CDR2 FNYEAQ (reference sequence). CDR3 protein: CASRPGQENTGELFF. In DNA form, the CDR3 reads TGTGCTAGCAGGCCGGGACAGGAGAACACCGGGGAGCTGTTTTTT.

A few counts support this clone. The chain uses TRBV6-1 and TRBJ2-7; TRBD2 aligns across 8 bases. This CDR3 is 14 amino acids long. V lost 5 bases and J lost 3; bases outside the gene matches: 6. Germline V gene sequence: CDR1 MNHNS, CDR2 SASEGT. The DNA for the CDR3 is TGTGCCAGCAGTTCCACCAGCGGGAGCTACGAGCAGTACTTC. Translated, it gives CASSSTSGSYEQYF.

This chain uses TRBV5-1 with TRBJ1-3; D might be TRBD1 (5 bases). Per the germline V gene, CDR1 is SGHRS and CDR2 is YFSETQ. Trimming cost V 0 bases and J 4 bases, with 11 bases left between them. There are 15 residues in the CDR3. As DNA, the CDR3 is TGCGCCAGCAGCTTGGACTCAGGGTCCGGAAACACCATATATTTT. This codes for CASSLDSGSGNTIYF.

The chain employs TRBV13 and TRBJ1-1; the match to TRBD1 covers 9 bases. The germline CDR1 and CDR2 sequences are PRHDT and FYEKMQ (reference sequence). The CDR3 length is 14 residues. V was pared by 5 bases and J by 2 bases, with 3 bases of the junction left unmatched. DNA of the CDR3: TGTGCCAGCAGCGCGGACAGGGGTAACACTGAAGCTTTCTTT. Its translation is CASSADRGNTEAFF.

J is TRBJ2-3 and V is TRBV2; D gene ambiguous. CDR1 is SNHLY and CDR2 is FYNNEI in the germline V gene. The CDR3 is 14 residues long. Trimming stripped 5 bases from V and 2 bases from J, with 11 bases between. The CDR3 sequence is CASSRGGSTDTQYF. For the CDR3, the DNA is TGTGCCAGCAGTCGTGGCGGTTCCACAGATACGCAGTATTTT.

This rearrangement joins TRBV28 to TRBJ1-2; D unresolved. CDR1 and CDR2 (germline): MDHEN, SYDVKM. The V end was cut by 6 bases, the J end by 0 bases, with 8 bases between. This CDR3 is built from 13 residues. CDR3 protein: CASSQDTNYGYTF. CDR3 nucleotide sequence: TGTGCCAGCAGCCAAGACACTAACTATGGCTACACCTTC.

V and J are TRBV2 and TRBJ1-4, with 7 bases that match TRBD1. The CDR3 is made up of 15 amino acids. CDR1 and CDR2 (germline): SNHLY, FYNNEI. Trimming cost V 3 bases and J 3 bases; bases outside gene matches: 4. The CDR3 coding sequence is TGTGCCAGCAGTGAGACGGGACAGCCTAATGAAAAACTGTTTTTT. Protein product: CASSETGQPNEKLFF.

The chain is built from TRBV1 and TRBJ2-5; the DNA was not used to check the table's D call, TRBD2. TRBV1 represents a pseudogene. This CDR3 spans 21 amino acids. The CDR3 DNA reads TGCACCAGCAGCCGGCCAGCGGTTTGGTGGACTGGACCCCACTCCCAAGAGACCCAGTACTTC. This encodes CTSSRPAVWWTGPHSQETQYF.

A single count supports this clone. The V call is TRBV4-3, the J call TRBJ2-5, with a possible D match to TRBD2 (6 bases). Trimming shortened V by 0 bases and J by 3 bases, and 8 bases separated the two germline ends. This CDR3 contains 14 residues. From germline, CDR1 is LGHNA and CDR2 YSLEER. The CDR3 nucleotides are TGCGCCAGCAGCCAAGAAACTAGCAAAGAGACCCAGTACTTC. Encoded protein: CASSQETSKETQYF.

The CDR3 DNA reads TGCGCCAGCAGCACGGGGGTAGGGGGCACAGATACGCAGTATTTT. Its translation is CASSTGVGGTDTQYF. This sequence joins TRBV5-1 and TRBJ2-3; D may be TRBD2 (6 bases). Trimming pared 4 bases from V and 1 base from J, leaving 13 bases between. This CDR3 is built from 15 residues. Germline values: CDR1 SGHRS, CDR2 YFSETQ.

This clone was seen a few times. The rearrangement joins TRBV9 to TRBJ2-5; D not certain. Germline V gene data show CDR1 as SGDLS and CDR2 as YYNGEE. The V gene lost 0 bases and the J gene lost 5 bases, with 11 bases spanning the gap. The CDR3 sequence is 14 residues long. This chain's CDR3 is CASSVAQTRETQYF. CDR3 DNA: TGTGCCAGCAGCGTAGCTCAGACGAGGGAGACCCAGTACTTC.

This rearrangement joins TRBV4-1 to TRBJ2-7, with 9 bases that match TRBD2. The germline CDR1 and CDR2 sequences are MGHRA and YSYEKL. Losses at the gene ends were 4 bases for V and 0 bases for J; bases not matched to a gene: 4. The CDR3 has 15 amino acids. The CDR3 sequence is CASSPLAGPSYEQYF. CDR3 coding DNA: TGCGCCAGCAGCCCCCTAGCGGGACCCTCCTACGAGCAGTACTTC.

This chain links TRBV30 with TRBJ1-6; 9 bases line up with TRBD1. The junction had 8 bases not matched to a gene; V was cut back by 3 bases and J by 5 bases. The CDR3 has 16 amino acids. In germline, CDR1 is GTSNPN, CDR2 SVGIG (reference sequence). The CDR3 here is CAWSEPGQGDNSPLHF. The CDR3 nucleotides are TGTGCCTGGAGCGAACCGGGACAGGGCGATAATTCACCCCTCCACTTT.